This T cell receptor (beta chain) was captured in a study of blood T cell repertoires in COVID-19 (dated by TCRdb to 2019 to 2021). In terms of the full investigation: The collaborator samples originated in the United States, Italy and Spain and spanned the acute and convalescent phases of COVID-19. Where HLA class I and class II types were available, the types were taken from metadata supplied by the sample provider, not from assay-based typing. The samples were drawn from two sources: the first 160 participants of the ongoing ImmuneRACE study, and 1,200 or so subjects contributed by 6 global collaborators. The repertoires were made available in a free public database intended to serve as a resource for research on the immune response to SARS-CoV-2. The prospective study material was composed of cDNA or gDNA derived from T cells, B-cell-depleted T cells, or PBMCs. Deeply sampled blood TCRbeta repertoires from subjects exposed to, actively infected with, or recovered from COVID-19 were included in the dataset. The sample metadata nearly always contained a de-identified subject ID, COVID-19 status, age in years and sex. The investigation overall reported the following: How much clinical and demographic metadata was included differed by source and by participant, and the metadata was provided uncurated.

Each collaborating institution followed its own protocols to collect whole blood in K2EDTA tubes. For TCRbeta analysis, collaborators shipped samples as frozen whole blood, isolated PBMCs, or DNA extracted from either of those sample types. In its sample, this clone was seen a few times. It lacks a known antigen. Within one base of it there is no much larger clone, and no base qualities were kept. The immunoSEQ Assay, a bias-controlled multiplex PCR, was used to amplify TCRbeta CDR3 regions from genomic DNA. The paper's data handling went like this. The number of nucleated cells in each sample was estimated by amplification of reference gene primers within the assay. Sequence reads were collapsed and filtered to measure the absolute abundance of every unique TCRbeta CDR3 rearrangement. For each sample, productive Simpson clonality was calculated as the square root of Simpson's diversity index over productive rearrangements. Here the immuneACCESS table is served through TCRdb, limited to in-frame sequences with V and J called. Missing clones are a known gap in these copies; in checked studies unresolved V genes cover under half, and the rest lacks a known reason. The DNA gave D and trimming, while V, J and clone size come from that table. This sample gives 55,000 to 85,000 clones in total; around 80% of them show up just once. Clones ranked in the top ten supply about 26% of the sample.

The V end loses 6 bases and the J end loses 0 bases, and a stretch of 17 bases separates them. The germline V gene (reference sequence) sets CDR1 to LNHNV and CDR2 to YYDKDF. The CDR3 covers 16 residues, taking in both the cysteine and the phenylalanine. The DNA shown is the 48-base CDR3, in frame from base 1. The sample consisted of peripheral blood. Rearrangement joined TRBV15 to TRBJ1-1; D gene: possibly TRBD1, on 5 matching bases. The sequence was obtained from a man in his sixties with active or convalescent COVID-19. CDR3 loop: CATSDGEGPLNTEAFF. The bases read TGTGCCACCAGTGACGGGGAGGGGCCCTTGAACACTGAAGCTTTCTTT.